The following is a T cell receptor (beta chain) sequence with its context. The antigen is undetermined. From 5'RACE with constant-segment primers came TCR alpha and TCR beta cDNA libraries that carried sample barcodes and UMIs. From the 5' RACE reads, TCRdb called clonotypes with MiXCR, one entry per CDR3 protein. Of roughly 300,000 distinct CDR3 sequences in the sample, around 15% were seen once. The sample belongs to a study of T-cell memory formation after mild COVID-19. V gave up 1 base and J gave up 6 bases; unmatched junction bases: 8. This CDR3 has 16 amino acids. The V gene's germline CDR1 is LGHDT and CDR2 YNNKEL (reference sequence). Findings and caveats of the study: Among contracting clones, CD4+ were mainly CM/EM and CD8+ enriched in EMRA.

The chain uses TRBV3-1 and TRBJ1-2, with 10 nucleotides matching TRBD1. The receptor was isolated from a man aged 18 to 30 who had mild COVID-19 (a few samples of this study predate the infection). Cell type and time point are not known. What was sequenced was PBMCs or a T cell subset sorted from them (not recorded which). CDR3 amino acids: CASSQAATGGRDGYTF. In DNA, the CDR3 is TGTGCCAGCAGCCAAGCCGCGACAGGGGGCAGGGATGGCTACACCTTC.